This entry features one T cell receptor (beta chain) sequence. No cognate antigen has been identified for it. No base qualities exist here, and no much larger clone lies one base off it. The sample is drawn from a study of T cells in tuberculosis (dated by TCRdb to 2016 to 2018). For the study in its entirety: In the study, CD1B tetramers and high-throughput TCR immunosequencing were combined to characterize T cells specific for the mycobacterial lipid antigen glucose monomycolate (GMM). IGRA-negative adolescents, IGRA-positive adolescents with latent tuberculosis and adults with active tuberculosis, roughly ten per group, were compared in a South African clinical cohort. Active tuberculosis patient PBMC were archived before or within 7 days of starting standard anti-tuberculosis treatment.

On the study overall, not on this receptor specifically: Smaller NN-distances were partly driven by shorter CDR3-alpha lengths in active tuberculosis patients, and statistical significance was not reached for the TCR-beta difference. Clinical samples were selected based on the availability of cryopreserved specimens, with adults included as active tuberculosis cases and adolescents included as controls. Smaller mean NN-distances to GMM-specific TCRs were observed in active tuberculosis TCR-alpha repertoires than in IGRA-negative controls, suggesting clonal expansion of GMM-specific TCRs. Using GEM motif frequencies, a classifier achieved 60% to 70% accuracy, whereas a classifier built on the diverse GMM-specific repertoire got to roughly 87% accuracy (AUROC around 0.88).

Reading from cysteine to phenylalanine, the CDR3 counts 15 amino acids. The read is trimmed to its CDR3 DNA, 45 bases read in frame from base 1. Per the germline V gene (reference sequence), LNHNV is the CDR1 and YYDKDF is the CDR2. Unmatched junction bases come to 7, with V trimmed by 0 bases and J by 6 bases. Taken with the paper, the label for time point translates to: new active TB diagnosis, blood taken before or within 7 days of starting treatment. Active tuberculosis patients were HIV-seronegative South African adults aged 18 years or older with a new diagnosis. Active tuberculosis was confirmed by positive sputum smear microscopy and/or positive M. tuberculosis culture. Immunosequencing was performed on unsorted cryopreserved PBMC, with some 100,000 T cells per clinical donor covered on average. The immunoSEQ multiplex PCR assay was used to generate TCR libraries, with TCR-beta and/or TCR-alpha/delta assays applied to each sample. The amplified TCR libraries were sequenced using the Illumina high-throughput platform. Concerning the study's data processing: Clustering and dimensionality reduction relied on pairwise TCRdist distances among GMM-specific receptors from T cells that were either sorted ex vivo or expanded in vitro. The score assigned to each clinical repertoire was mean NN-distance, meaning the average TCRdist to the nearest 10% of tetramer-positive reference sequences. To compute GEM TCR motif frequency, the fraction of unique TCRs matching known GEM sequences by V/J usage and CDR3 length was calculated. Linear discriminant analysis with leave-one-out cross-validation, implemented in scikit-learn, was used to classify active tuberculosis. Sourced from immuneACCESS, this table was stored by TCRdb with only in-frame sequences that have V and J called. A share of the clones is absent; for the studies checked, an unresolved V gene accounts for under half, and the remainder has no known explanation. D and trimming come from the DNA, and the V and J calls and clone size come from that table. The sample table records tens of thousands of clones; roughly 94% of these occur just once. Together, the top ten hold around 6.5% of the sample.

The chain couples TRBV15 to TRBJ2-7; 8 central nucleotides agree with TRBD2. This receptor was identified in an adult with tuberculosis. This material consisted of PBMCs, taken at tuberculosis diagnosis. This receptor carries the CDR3 CATSRDQLAVGEQYF. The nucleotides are TGTGCCACCAGCAGAGACCAACTAGCGGTGGGCGAGCAGTACTTC.